Listed below are T cell receptor beta chains from one sample, sequenced in a study of cytomegalovirus exposure and HLA in healthy donors. Clones were sequenced by immunoSEQ multiplex PCR, and TCRdb holds only the in-frame ones, with some missing. The data contain approximately 160,000 clones, approximately 87% of them seen just once; the ten biggest clones take up 5.7%. The sample taken for sequencing was PBMCs. All receptors derive from a woman in her thirties in good health and CMV-seronegative. Each CDR3 is given with its conserved first and last residue. The D gene is left open where the match is weak. Size is omitted from some rows. Given values are once, few, many or a class for expanded clones.

cdr3_aa cdr3_nt v_call d_call clone_size j_call
CASSPPSKGAFF TGTGCCAGCAGCCCCCCCTCTAAGGGGGCTTTCTTT TRBV7-9 . . TRBJ1-1
CASSLGQGWSDTQYF TGCGCCAGCAGCTTGGGTCAGGGGTGGTCAGATACGCAGTATTTT TRBV5-1 . . TRBJ2-3
CASSKEGSTEAFF TGCGCCAGCAGCAAGGAGGGTAGCACTGAAGCTTTCTTT TRBV5-1 . . TRBJ1-1
CASSSDRGQGNEQFF TGCGCCAGCAGCTCCGACAGGGGGCAAGGGAATGAGCAGTTCTTC TRBV7-9 TRBD1 . TRBJ2-1
CASSQAQGAYEQYF TGTGCCAGCAGCCAAGCACAGGGGGCCTACGAGCAGTACTTC TRBV14 TRBD1 few TRBJ2-7
CASSFSLAANSPLHF TGTGCCAGCAGTTTCTCGTTGGCAGCTAATTCACCCCTCCACTTT TRBV27 . . TRBJ1-6
CSVESPLVRGNYGYTF TGCAGCGTTGAAAGCCCTCTGGTAAGAGGGAACTATGGCTACACCTTC TRBV29-1 . . TRBJ1-2
CASSQDTARTDTQYF TGCGCCAGCAGCCAAGATACAGCGAGAACAGATACGCAGTATTTT TRBV4-1 . . TRBJ2-3
CATSRDLGGNTEAFF TGTGCCACCAGCAGAGATCTGGGGGGGAACACTGAAGCTTTCTTT TRBV15 . . TRBJ1-1
CASSQGARSHGELFF TGCGCCAGCAGCCAAGGGGCACGGTCACACGGGGAGCTGTTTTTT TRBV4-3 . . TRBJ2-2
CASIGAGTGFHEQYF TGTGCCAGCATCGGTGCCGGGACAGGGTTCCACGAGCAGTACTTC TRBV28 TRBD1 . TRBJ2-7
CASSREGRGSYEQYF TGCGCCAGCAGTAGGGAGGGACGAGGCTCCTACGAGCAGTACTTC TRBV5-1 TRBD2 . TRBJ2-7
CASSASSYNEQFF TGTGCCAGCAGCGCGAGCTCCTACAATGAGCAGTTCTTC TRBV7-6 . . TRBJ2-1
CASSDGTSGGADTQYF TGTGCCAGCAGTGACGGGACTAGCGGGGGGGCAGATACGCAGTATTTT TRBV6-4 TRBD2 . TRBJ2-3
CASSSSGRSGELFF TGTGCCAGCAGCTCATCGGGCCGTTCGGGGGAGCTGTTTTTT TRBV7-6 . . TRBJ2-2
CASSYDRTDTQYF TGTGCCAGCAGTTACGACAGGACAGATACGCAGTATTTT TRBV6-5 . . TRBJ2-3
CASSLRWAGGREPQHF TGTGCCAGCAGCTTACGCTGGGCAGGGGGCCGCGAGCCCCAGCATTTT TRBV7-3 TRBD1 . TRBJ1-5
CASSTGQTYEQYF TGCGCCAGCAGCACGGGACAGACCTACGAGCAGTACTTC TRBV5-1 TRBD1 . TRBJ2-7
CASSVTGRVGQPQHF TGTGCCAGCAGCGTGACAGGGAGGGTCGGTCAGCCCCAGCATTTT TRBV7-2 TRBD1 . TRBJ1-5
CASRDSNQPQHF TGTGCCAGCCGGGACAGTAATCAGCCCCAGCATTTT TRBV18 TRBD1 . TRBJ1-5
CASGGTLTREQYF TGTGCCAGCGGCGGGACATTGACCCGGGAGCAGTACTTC TRBV28 . . TRBJ2-7
CASSLGTSGNTGELFF TGCGCCAGCAGCCTTGGGACTAGCGGGAACACCGGGGAGCTGTTTTTT TRBV4-3 TRBD2 . TRBJ2-2
CASSLPRTANNEQFF TGCGCCAGCAGCTTGCCGAGGACAGCAAACAATGAGCAGTTCTTC TRBV5-1 . . TRBJ2-1